Shown below are 16 T cell receptor beta chains from a single sample sequenced in a study of blood T cell repertoires in COVID-19. Libraries were prepared by immunoSEQ multiplex PCR; TCRdb keeps only in-frame clonotypes and omits some of them. The table includes roughly 99,000 clones, around 83% detected once. Sequenced material: peripheral blood. The receptors shown here come from an older man with acute or convalescent COVID-19.

The chain joins TRBV29-1 to TRBJ1-1; weak D call: TRBD1 (5 bases). The ends were cut back, 1 base at V and 6 bases at J, with 15 bases in the middle. The CDR3 loop spans 14 amino acids. Germline CDR1 is SQVTM and CDR2 is ANQGSEA. Here the CDR3 DNA reads TGCAGCGTTGAAGTGGACGGGGGTCGGGCTGAAGCTTTCTTT. The encoded protein is CSVEVDGGRAEAFF.

The rearrangement links TRBV12-5 to TRBJ1-2, with a weak D call TRBD1 (6 bases). Trimming removed 2 bases at V and 2 bases at J, with 6 bases between. Germline CDR1 reads LGHNT; CDR2 reads FRNRAP. The CDR3 length is 13 residues. The CDR3 DNA is TGTGCTAGTGGTTTGACAGGGAACTATGGCTACACCTTC. It specifies CASGLTGNYGYTF.

The chain has TRBV13 and TRBJ1-2; D is unclear. Germline loops: CDR1 PRHDT, CDR2 FYEKMQ (reference sequence). V lost 2 bases and J 0 bases, leaving 7 bases between the germline ends. There are 14 residues in the CDR3. CDR3 nucleotides: TGTGCCAGCAGCTTAAACAGAGCTAACTATGGCTACACCTTC. Its translation is CASSLNRANYGYTF.

V and J are TRBV5-1 and TRBJ2-3; D gene ambiguous. This CDR3 has 14 amino acids. CDR1 is SGHRS and CDR2 is YFSETQ in the germline V gene. Trimming took off 1 base at V and 2 bases at J, with 8 bases between the two ends. The CDR3 loop is CASSLPTSTDTQYF. The CDR3 region has the DNA TGCGCCAGCAGCTTGCCGACTTCCACAGATACGCAGTATTTT.

The chain carries TRBV15 and TRBJ1-3; TRBD1 might be the D (6 bases). The CDR3 length is 16 residues. V shed 0 bases and J shed 9 bases, with 18 bases lying between them. Germline loops: CDR1 LNHNV, CDR2 YYDKDF (reference sequence). The CDR3 DNA is TGTGCCACCAGCAGAGATCCTGGGGGCCGCGGCACCACCATATATTTT. Amino acids: CATSRDPGGRGTTIYF. Variable domain in full (rest from reference TRBV15 and TRBJ1-3): DAMVIQNPRYQVTQFGKPVTLSCSQTLNHNVMYWYQQKSSQAPKLLFHYYDKDFNNEADTPDNFQSRRPNTSFCFLDIRSPGLGDTAMYLCATSRDPGGRGTTIYFGEGSWLTVV.

This clone was seen just once. The chain combines TRBV9 with TRBJ1-1; TRBD1 aligns across 9 bases. The CDR3 contains 15 residues. V shed 3 bases and J 5 bases; nucleotides not matched to a gene: 8. Germline CDR1 and CDR2: SGDLS and YYNGEE. The CDR3 sequence is CASSGPQGAITEAFF. CDR3 DNA sequence: TGTGCCAGCAGCGGTCCACAGGGGGCTATTACTGAAGCTTTCTTT.

The V and J genes are TRBV19 and TRBJ1-5, with D tentatively TRBD1 (6 bases). The CDR3 contains 13 residues. The germline V gene encodes CDR1 LNHDA and CDR2 SQIVND (reference sequence). V dropped 4 bases and J dropped 4 bases, with 8 bases sitting between them. CDR3 coding DNA: TGTGCCAGTAGTACCACAGGGAATCAGCCCCAGCATTTT. Residues: CASSTTGNQPQHF.

V gene TRBV3-1 (or the pseudogene TRBV3-2) combines with J gene TRBJ1-4; D gene ambiguous. The CDR3 contains 13 residues. V was shortened by 2 bases and J by 8 bases, with 9 bases between the two germline ends. From germline, CDR1 is LGHDT and CDR2 YNNKEL (reference sequence). The CDR3, as DNA: TGTGCCAGCAGCCAATACAGAGAAGAAAAACTGTTTTTT. It is translated as CASSQYREEKLFF.

Comment on this clone: The germline gene is not matched at one end of the junction; a read error may be the cause. V and J are TRBV6-2 or TRBV6-3 and TRBJ2-3, with D possibly TRBD2 on 7 matching bases. This CDR3 comprises 12 residues. Germline V gene sequence: CDR1 MNHEY, CDR2 SVGEGT. The CDR3 coding sequence is TGTGCCAGCAGTCGAATAGGGGGGGGGCCCTCTTTT. This gives the protein CASSRIGGGPSF.

J is TRBJ1-2 and V is TRBV11-2; 10 nucleotides match TRBD1. V dropped 5 bases and J dropped 4; count of bases not matched to a gene: 13. The CDR3 extends over 17 amino acids. Germline V gene data show CDR1 as SGHAT and CDR2 as FQNNGV. The CDR3 nucleotides are TGTGCCAGCAGCCCCCTTGTGGACAGGGGGAAGATCTATGGCTACACCTTC. This codes for CASSPLVDRGKIYGYTF.

This chain uses TRBV9 with TRBJ1-3; D uncertain. The V gene lost 0 bases and the J gene lost 0 bases, with 13 bases spanning the gap. Germline V gene data show CDR1 as SGDLS and CDR2 as YYNGEE. The CDR3 sequence is 17 residues long. The CDR3 loop is CASSVEKGAGSGNTIYF. The CDR3 coding sequence is TGTGCCAGCAGCGTAGAAAAGGGAGCAGGCTCTGGAAACACCATATATTTT. Complete variable domain (other parts from reference TRBV9 and TRBJ1-3): DSGVTQTPKHLITATGQRVTLRCSPRSGDLSVYWYQQSLDQGLQFLIQYYNGEERAKGNILERFSAQQFPDLHSELNLSSLELGDSALYFCASSVEKGAGSGNTIYFGEGSWLTVV.

This chain connects TRBV10-1 to TRBJ1-1, with a tentative D call TRBD1 (6 bases). The CDR3 runs 12 residues. Germline assignment: CDR1 WNHNN and CDR2 SYGVQD (reference sequence). Between the trimmed V and J ends, which lost 8 bases and 1 base, there was a span of 8 bases. CDR3 amino acids: CASSGQNTEAFF. In DNA form, the CDR3 reads TGCGCCAGCTCGGGACAGAACACTGAAGCTTTCTTT.

This clone was counted between two and nine times. The gene calls are TRBV12-5 and TRBJ1-3; no reliable D call. With 0 bases removed from V and 1 base from J, the gap between germline ends came to 13 bases. The germline CDR1 and CDR2 sequences are LGHNT and FRNRAP. The CDR3 runs to 17 residues. Written as DNA, the CDR3 is TGTGCTAGTGGTTTGGTACTGGGCCCTGCATCTGGAAACACCATATATTTT. Translated, it gives CASGLVLGPASGNTIYF.

The CDR3 protein is CSVEDNQGASEKLFF. The CDR3 DNA is TGCAGCGTTGAAGATAACCAGGGGGCAAGTGAAAAACTGTTTTTT. The genes are TRBV29-1 and TRBJ1-4; TRBD1 matches at 8 bases. The length of the CDR3 is 15 residues. The V segment lost 0 bases and the J segment 7 bases; nucleotides outside the gene matches: 7. Germline V lookup: CDR1 SQVTM, CDR2 ANQGSEA.

The CDR3 DNA follows: TGTGCCAGCAGATCCGGGACAGAAGAGACCCAGTACTTC. Protein sequence: CASRSGTEETQYF. The V gene is TRBV5-4, the J gene TRBJ2-5; 7 nucleotides match TRBD1. Germline V gives CDR1 SGHNT, CDR2 YYREEE (reference sequence). The CDR3 runs to 13 residues. With 5 bases clipped from V and 3 bases from J, the junction kept 4 bases outside the gene matches. Based on the CDR3 plus reference TRBV5-4 and TRBJ2-5, the full variable domain is ETGVTQSPTHLIKTRGQQVTLRCSSQSGHNTVSWYQQALGQGPQFIFQYYREEENGRGNFPPRFSGLQFPNYSSELNVNALELDDSALYLCASRSGTEETQYFGPGTRLLVL.

The rearrangement links TRBV29-1 to TRBJ1-2; 11 nucleotides match TRBD1. Germline V gene lookup returns CDR1 SQVTM and CDR2 ANQGSEA. Losses at the gene ends were 7 bases for V and 3 bases for J; bases not matched to a gene: 7. This CDR3 has 14 amino acids. The CDR3 protein is CSAGGGQGDYGYTF. The CDR3, as DNA: TGCAGCGCCGGAGGGGGACAGGGGGACTATGGCTACACCTTC.